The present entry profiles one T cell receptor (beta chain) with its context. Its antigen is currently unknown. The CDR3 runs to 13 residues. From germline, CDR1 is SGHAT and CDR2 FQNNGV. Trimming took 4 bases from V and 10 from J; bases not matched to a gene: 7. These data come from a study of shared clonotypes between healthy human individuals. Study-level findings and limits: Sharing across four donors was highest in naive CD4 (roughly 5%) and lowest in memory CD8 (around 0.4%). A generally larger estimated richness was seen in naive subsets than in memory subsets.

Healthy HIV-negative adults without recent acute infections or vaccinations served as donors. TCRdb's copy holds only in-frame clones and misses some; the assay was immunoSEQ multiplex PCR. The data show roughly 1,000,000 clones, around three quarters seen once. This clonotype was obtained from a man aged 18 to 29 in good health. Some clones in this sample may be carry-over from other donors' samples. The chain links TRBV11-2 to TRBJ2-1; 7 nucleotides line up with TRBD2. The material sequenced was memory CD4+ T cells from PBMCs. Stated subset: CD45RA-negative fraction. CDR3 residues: CASSYDRGDEQFF. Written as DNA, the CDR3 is TGTGCCAGCAGCTACGACCGGGGGGACGAGCAGTTCTTC. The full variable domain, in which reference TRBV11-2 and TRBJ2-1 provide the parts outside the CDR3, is EAGVAQSPRYKIIEKRQSVAFWCNPISGHATLYWYQQILGQGPKLLIQFQNNGVVDDSQLPKDRFSAERLKGVDSTLKIQPAKLEDSAVYLCASSYDRGDEQFFGPGTRLTVL.